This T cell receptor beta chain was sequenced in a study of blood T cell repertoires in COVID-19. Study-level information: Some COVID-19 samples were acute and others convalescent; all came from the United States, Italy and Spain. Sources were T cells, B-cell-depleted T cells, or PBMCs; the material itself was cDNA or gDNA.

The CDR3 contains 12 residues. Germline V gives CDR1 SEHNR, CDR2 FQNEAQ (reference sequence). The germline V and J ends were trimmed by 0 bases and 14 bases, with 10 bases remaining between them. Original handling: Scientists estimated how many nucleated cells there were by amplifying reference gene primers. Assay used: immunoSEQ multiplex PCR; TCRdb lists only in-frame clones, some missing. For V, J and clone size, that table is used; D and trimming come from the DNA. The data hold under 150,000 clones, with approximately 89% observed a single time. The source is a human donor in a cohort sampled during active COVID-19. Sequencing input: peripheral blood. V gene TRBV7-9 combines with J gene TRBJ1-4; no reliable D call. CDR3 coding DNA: TGTGCCAGCAGCTTAGCTTTGTCGTCCCTGTTTTTT. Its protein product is CASSLALSSLFF.